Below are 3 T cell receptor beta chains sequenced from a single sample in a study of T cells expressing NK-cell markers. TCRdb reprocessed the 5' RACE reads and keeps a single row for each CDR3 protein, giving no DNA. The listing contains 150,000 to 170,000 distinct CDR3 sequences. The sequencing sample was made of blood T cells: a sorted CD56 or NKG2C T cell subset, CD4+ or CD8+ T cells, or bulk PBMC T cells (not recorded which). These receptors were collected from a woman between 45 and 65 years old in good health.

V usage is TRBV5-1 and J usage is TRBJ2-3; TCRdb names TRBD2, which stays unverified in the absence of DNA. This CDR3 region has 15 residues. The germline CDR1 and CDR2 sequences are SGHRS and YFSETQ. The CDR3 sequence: CASSLTSGLPDTQYF.

The CDR3 protein is CSARGAEYYEQYF. J is TRBJ2-7 and V is TRBV20-1. The CDR3 contains 13 residues. Germline V gene lookup returns CDR1 DFQATT and CDR2 SNEGSKA (reference sequence).

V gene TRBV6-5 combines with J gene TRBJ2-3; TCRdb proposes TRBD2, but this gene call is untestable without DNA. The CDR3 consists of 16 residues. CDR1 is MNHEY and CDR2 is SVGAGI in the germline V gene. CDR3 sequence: CASSHLGLADTDTQYF.